Reported below is one T cell receptor beta chain. Its antigen is undetermined. This sample stems from a study of shared clonotypes between healthy human individuals. Study results and limitations: With several donors compared, roughly 5% of naive CD4 clonotypes were shared. What limited the represented genetic and exposure-history diversity was the small number of donors. Compared with memory subsets, naive subsets generally had larger estimated richness.

The data were produced by immunoSEQ multiplex PCR, yet TCRdb's version contains in-frame clones alone and is incomplete. The sample comprises around 2.1 million clones, roughly 91% of which are singletons, and over 1.5% rests with the top ten. V gave up 5 bases and J gave up 3 bases; unmatched junction bases: 10. There are 17 residues in the CDR3. Germline CDR1 and CDR2: MDHEN and SYDVKM. Positively selected for CCR7, the CD45RO-negative cells used as naive CD8 cells excluded terminally differentiated effector memory CD45RA+ cells. The specimen was naive CD8+ T cells from PBMCs. The rearrangement joins TRBV28 to TRBJ1-5; 10 bases are shared with TRBD1. This sequence was found in a man younger than 35 in good health. Some clones in this sample may be carry-over from other donors' samples. The CDR3 here is CASSPRTGTGANQPQHF. DNA for the CDR3: TGTGCCAGCAGTCCCAGGACGGGGACAGGGGCCAATCAGCCCCAGCATTTT.